Sequencing of this TCR beta chain was carried out in a study of post-analysis software for immune sequencing data. Study observations and caveats: The five TRBV segments detected at higher frequency in patients than in controls included TRBV5-6, TRBV5-1 and TRBV20-1. Under the F measure, samples that were prepared in one batch clustered strongly together.

The CDR3 runs 13 residues. Trimming stripped 8 bases from V and 4 bases from J, with 14 bases between. This clonotype was counted between two and nine times. Its matching antigen is unknown. Presence of unique molecular identifiers characterized the TCR beta cDNA libraries. T cells numbering roughly 0.85 to 11 million gave rise to around 500,000 cDNA molecules. TCRdb used MiXCR to reprocess the PCR reads, holding one entry per CDR3 protein. The profile shows approximately 660,000 distinct CDR3 sequences, 55% to 70% of them singletons. What was sequenced was blood. The V gene is TRBV12-3 or TRBV12-4, the J gene TRBJ1-1; tentatively, D is TRBD1 (6 bases). The sequence came from a girl aged 2-10 years with multiple sclerosis. CDR3 coding DNA: TGTGCCAGCCTTAAGGGGGACATCACTGAAGCTTTCTTT. It yields the protein CASLKGDITEAFF.